Below are 20 T cell receptor beta chains sequenced from a single sample in a study of blood T cell repertoires in COVID-19. The table came from immunoSEQ multiplex PCR; TCRdb's copy has only in-frame clones and leaves some out. The sample comprises approximately 69,000 clones, roughly 80% of which are singletons, and over 15% rests with the top ten. The sequenced sample consisted of peripheral blood. Source of these receptors: a woman aged 80 or older with acute or convalescent COVID-19.

Remarks on this clone: The same CDR3 can be traced to other DNA sequences in this sample. This chain connects TRBV21-1 to TRBJ2-7; the D call in the table, TRBD1, was not verified against the DNA. TRBV21-1 is a known pseudogene. The CDR3 sequence is 19 residues long. The CDR3 sequence is CASSKDGDRGEPFSYEQYF. Here the CDR3 DNA reads TGTGCCAGCAGCAAAGATGGCGACAGGGGGGAGCCTTTTTCGTACGAGCAATACTTC.

The rearrangement links TRBV6-5 to TRBJ2-7, with 9 bases aligning to TRBD1. The CDR3 has 15 amino acids. Germline V gives CDR1 MNHEY, CDR2 SVGAGI. V lost 5 bases to trimming and J lost 6 bases; unmatched junction nucleotides: 11. The CDR3 region is CASSLTGTGSSEQYF. CDR3 nucleotides: TGTGCCAGCAGTCTGACCGGGACAGGGTCGTCCGAGCAGTACTTC.

The chain combines TRBV19 with TRBJ1-5, with 7 nucleotides matching TRBD1. The trim removed 2 bases at V and 4 bases at J, leaving 5 bases unmatched. CDR1 is LNHDA, CDR2 SQIVND, per germline (reference sequence). The CDR3 sequence is 15 residues long. The CDR3 loop reads CASSITGTDNQPQHF. CDR3 sequence (DNA): TGTGCCAGTAGTATAACCGGGACAGATAATCAGCCCCAGCATTTT.

The chain uses TRBV5-6 and TRBJ1-1, with D perhaps matching TRBD1 (6 bases). CDR1 is SGHDT, CDR2 YYEEEE, per germline. V lost 1 base, J lost 2 bases, and 9 bases lay in between. The CDR3 runs 14 residues. The CDR3 bases are TGTGCCAGCAGCTTGACAGGGATTAACACTGAAGCTTTCTTT. Residues: CASSLTGINTEAFF.

The rearrangement uses TRBV15 and TRBJ2-5; possible D gene TRBD1, 7 bases. V lost 0 bases and J 4 bases, leaving 9 bases between the germline ends. The germline V gene has CDR1 LNHNV and CDR2 YYDKDF (reference sequence). The CDR3 length is 14 residues. The CDR3 DNA follows: TGTGCCACCAGCAGAGACAGGGGGGCAGAGACCCAGTACTTC. Protein sequence: CATSRDRGAETQYF.

The rearrangement links TRBV14 to TRBJ2-7; tentative D call: TRBD1 (6 bases). The CDR3 is made up of 15 amino acids. V lost 0 bases and J lost 2, with 11 bases in between. Germline CDR1 is SGHDN and CDR2 is FVKESK. CDR3 residues: CASSQDPGQTYEQYF. CDR3 nucleotide sequence: TGTGCCAGCAGCCAAGATCCCGGACAGACCTACGAGCAGTACTTC.

The chain has TRBV6-1 and TRBJ1-2, with D perhaps TRBD1 (6 bases). From germline, CDR1 is MNHNS and CDR2 SASEGT. There are 15 residues in the CDR3. The V and J ends lost 1 base and 4 bases respectively, with 13 bases between them. In nucleotides, the CDR3 is TGTGCCAGCAGTGAAGAGGCAGGGGCTCGCTATGGCTACACCTTC. This sequence encodes CASSEEAGARYGYTF.

This clone came up a few times. The rearrangement joins TRBV5-6 to TRBJ2-2; 9 nucleotides agree with TRBD2. After removal of 5 bases from V and 1 base from J, the junction contained 0 bases not matched to a gene. There are 14 residues in the CDR3. CDR1 is SGHDT, CDR2 YYEEEE, per germline. The CDR3 reads CASRTSGNTGELFF. The CDR3 bases are TGTGCCAGCAGGACTAGCGGGAACACCGGGGAGCTGTTTTTT.

The J gene is TRBJ2-1, the V gene TRBV14; 10 bases align to TRBD2. The ends lost 0 bases at V and 6 bases at J; junction bases unmatched: 14. This CDR3 comprises 19 residues. The V gene's germline CDR1 is SGHDN and CDR2 FVKESK. In nucleotides, the CDR3 is TGTGCCAGCAGCCAAGATCTGGGTTTTAGCGGGAGGAGAATCAATGAGCAGTTCTTC. Its protein is CASSQDLGFSGRRINEQFF.

The chain has TRBV12-3 or TRBV12-4 and TRBJ2-3, with D unresolved. This CDR3 spans 12 amino acids. V shed 7 bases and J shed 3 bases, with 8 bases lying between them. The CDR3 loop reads CASNSVTDTQYF. The CDR3 nucleotides are TGTGCCAGCAACAGTGTTACAGATACGCAGTATTTT.

This rearrangement joins TRBV29-1 to TRBJ2-4; D is unresolved. V was shortened by 4 bases and J by 5 bases, with 9 bases between the two germline ends. The CDR3 loop spans 12 amino acids. Germline assignment: CDR1 SQVTM and CDR2 ANQGSEA. Written as DNA, the CDR3 is TGCAGCGTTGTCCTTGTAGAAAACATTCAGTACTTC. Translation gives CSVVLVENIQYF.

The table lists this clone with a few counts. This chain joins TRBV5-5 and TRBJ1-5, with 9 positions matching TRBD1. The trim removed 4 bases at V and 7 bases at J, leaving 12 bases unmatched. This CDR3 comprises 16 residues. Germline V gene lookup returns CDR1 SGHKS and CDR2 YYEKEE (reference sequence). The CDR3 DNA is TGTGCCAGCAGCCTCACGGGACAGGGTGGTGAGCAGCCCCAGCATTTT. It specifies CASSLTGQGGEQPQHF.

CDR3 residues: CASSPQSGAYYEQYF. Here the CDR3 DNA reads TGTGCCAGCAGCCCCCAAAGCGGGGCGTACTACGAGCAGTACTTC. The V and J genes are TRBV9 and TRBJ2-7; 7 positions match TRBD2. Germline V CDR1 and CDR2: SGDLS, YYNGEE. Trimming at V came to 4 bases and at J to 3 bases, leaving 10 bases not matched to a gene. This CDR3 has 15 residues.

This sequence joins TRBV6-6 and TRBJ1-5, with 7 bases fitting TRBD1. The germline V gene encodes CDR1 MNHNY and CDR2 SVGAGI (reference sequence). V lost 6 bases to trimming and J lost 0 bases; unmatched junction nucleotides: 2. The CDR3 covers 14 residues. The CDR3 region has the DNA TGTGCCAGCAGCTGGACAGGTAGCAATCAGCCCCAGCATTTT. Protein sequence: CASSWTGSNQPQHF.

The chain is built from TRBV7-9 and TRBJ2-3; 7 bases agree with TRBD1. The ends lost 7 bases at V and 0 bases at J; junction bases unmatched: 7. The CDR3 extends over 15 amino acids. CDR1 is SEHNR, CDR2 FQNEAQ, per germline (reference sequence). This CDR3 is CASNSQGVSTDTQYF. The DNA of the CDR3 is TGTGCCAGCAACTCTCAGGGGGTTAGCACAGATACGCAGTATTTT.

The chain joins TRBV7-2 to TRBJ2-7; 8 positions agree with TRBD2. Germline values: CDR1 SGHTA, CDR2 FQGNSA. This CDR3 has 13 residues. The J segment lost 6 bases and the V segment lost 6 bases, leaving 7 bases of the junction unmatched. The CDR3 sequence: CASRRAGAGEQYF. Written as DNA, the CDR3 is TGTGCCAGCAGGAGAGCGGGAGCTGGCGAGCAGTACTTC.

This clone appeared once. J is TRBJ1-2 and V is TRBV27; D perhaps matches TRBD1 (5 bases). CDR1 and CDR2 (germline): MNHEY, SMNVEV (reference sequence). This CDR3 contains 15 residues. Trimming removed 3 bases at V and 4 bases at J, with 15 bases between. This CDR3 is CASSFGPGLLYGYTF. CDR3 nucleotide sequence: TGTGCCAGCAGTTTCGGTCCGGGACTACTCTATGGCTACACCTTC.

The V and J genes are TRBV7-9 and TRBJ2-3; 11 nucleotides match TRBD2. The V gene's germline CDR1 is SEHNR and CDR2 FQNEAQ (reference sequence). Germline trimming cut 3 bases from V and 2 bases from J; bases unmatched to any gene: 7. This CDR3 spans 17 amino acids. The CDR3 sequence: CASSFQLAGVPTDTQYF. CDR3 DNA: TGTGCCAGCAGCTTCCAACTAGCGGGAGTCCCCACAGATACGCAGTATTTT. Full variable domain (rest looked up from reference TRBV7-9 and TRBJ2-3): DTGVSQNPRHKITKRGQNVTFRCDPISEHNRLYWYRQTLGQGPEFLTYFQNEAQLEKSRLLSDRFSAERPKGSFSTLEIQRTEQGDSAMYLCASSFQLAGVPTDTQYFGPGTRLTVL.

V usage is TRBV6-6 and J usage is TRBJ1-1; 8 bases map to TRBD1. CDR3 length: 17 amino acids. Per the germline V gene, CDR1 is MNHNY and CDR2 is SVGAGI (reference sequence). V gave up 7 bases and J gave up 1 base; unmatched junction bases: 14. The CDR3 DNA sequence: TGTGCCAGCACTCGACAGGGAGCCCAGGGGGCGAACACTGAAGCTTTCTTT. This sequence encodes CASTRQGAQGANTEAFF.

CDR3 region: CASREQGANYGYTF. For the CDR3, the DNA is TGTGCCAGTAGGGAACAGGGGGCTAACTATGGCTACACCTTC. The chain combines TRBV19 with TRBJ1-2; 8 nucleotides agree with TRBD1. J was trimmed by 0 bases and V by 6 bases; bases with no gene match: 3. The CDR3 is 14 amino acids. In germline, CDR1 is LNHDA, CDR2 SQIVND (reference sequence).